This passage covers 28 T cell receptor beta chains from one sample sequenced in a study of blood T cell repertoires in COVID-19. Repertoires were generated with immunoSEQ multiplex PCR, while TCRdb's copy carries only in-frame clones and drops some. The table shows around 120,000 clones, with about 86% occurring only once. The sample was peripheral blood. The source of these receptors is an older man with active or convalescent COVID-19.

V usage is TRBV11-2 and J usage is TRBJ2-1; a weak D match, TRBD1 (6 bases). The V and J ends lost 1 base and 1 base respectively, with 11 bases between them. In germline, CDR1 is SGHAT, CDR2 FQNNGV. This CDR3 region has 16 residues. Here the CDR3 reads CASSLAGRGSYNEQFF. For the CDR3, the DNA is TGTGCCAGCAGCTTAGCAGGCAGGGGTTCCTACAATGAGCAGTTCTTC.

The V call is TRBV6-5, the J call TRBJ1-2; the D gene is possibly TRBD1 (6 bases). Germline V lookup: CDR1 MNHEY, CDR2 SVGAGI. Trimming removed 0 bases from V and 2 bases from J, with 10 bases in between. The CDR3 loop spans 15 amino acids. The CDR3 is CASSYSSGENYGYTF. The DNA for the CDR3 is TGTGCCAGCAGTTACTCCTCAGGGGAAAACTATGGCTACACCTTC.

The V gene is TRBV5-1, the J gene TRBJ1-5; TRBD1 might be the D (6 bases). The ends were cut back, 0 bases at V and 3 bases at J, with 7 bases in the middle. The CDR3 extends over 14 amino acids. Germline CDR1 reads SGHRS; CDR2 reads YFSETQ. CDR3 loop: CASSLGTDNQPQHF. CDR3 bases: TGCGCCAGCAGCTTGGGGACAGACAATCAGCCCCAGCATTTT.

V gene TRBV27 combines with J gene TRBJ2-3, with D perhaps TRBD1 (6 bases). CDR3 size: 16 residues. Per germline, CDR1 MNHEY and CDR2 SMNVEV (reference sequence). Trimming left V 5 bases short and J 2 bases short, with 17 bases between. CDR3 loop: CASSAPHTGTTDTQYF. The CDR3 region has the DNA TGTGCCAGCAGTGCCCCCCACACAGGGACCACAGATACGCAGTATTTT.

This clone was counted only a few times. This chain uses TRBV4-3 with TRBJ2-3; TRBD1 aligns across 7 bases. Germline CDR1 LGHNA, CDR2 YSLEER. Trimming at V came to 3 bases and at J to 0 bases, leaving 6 bases not matched to a gene. CDR3 length: 16 amino acids. The DNA for the CDR3 is TGCGCCAGCAGCCACCTCCGGGACAGAAGCACAGATACGCAGTATTTT. It specifies CASSHLRDRSTDTQYF.

The CDR3 sequence: CASSLGGQGWHEQFF. DNA for the CDR3: TGTGCCAGCAGCTTAGGGGGACAGGGATGGCATGAGCAGTTCTTC. The rearrangement links TRBV7-2 to TRBJ2-1, with TRBD1 matching 9 bases. V dropped 1 base and J dropped 8; count of bases not matched to a gene: 6. The CDR3 has 15 residues. Germline V CDR1 and CDR2: SGHTA, FQGNSA. Filled out from reference TRBV7-2 and TRBJ2-1, the complete variable domain reads GAGVSQSPSNKVTEKGKDVELRCDPISGHTALYWYRQSLGQGLEFLIYFQGNSAPDKSGLPSDRFSAERTGGSVSTLTIQRTQQEDSAVYLCASSLGGQGWHEQFFGPGTRLTVL.

This sequence joins TRBV7-3 and TRBJ2-2; weak D call: TRBD1 (6 bases). This CDR3 spans 16 amino acids. Trimming left V 5 bases short and J 1 base short, with 14 bases between. Germline CDR1 reads SGHTA; CDR2 reads FQGTGA. The CDR3 reads CASSPAGTMNTGELFF. In nucleotides, the CDR3 is TGTGCCAGCAGCCCCGCCGGGACAATGAACACCGGGGAGCTGTTTTTT.

The chain couples TRBV19 to TRBJ2-1; 11 bases align to TRBD1. V dropped 7 bases and J dropped 8; count of bases not matched to a gene: 7. The CDR3 loop spans 14 amino acids. Germline lookup yields CDR1 LNHDA and CDR2 SQIVND (reference sequence). The CDR3 coding sequence is TGTGCCAGTACCTCGTGGACAGGGGGCGATGAGCAGTTCTTC. This sequence encodes CASTSWTGGDEQFF.

The chain carries TRBV6-2 or TRBV6-3 and TRBJ1-1; the D is unclear. The V gene's germline CDR1 is MNHEY and CDR2 SVGEGT. Trimming cost V 6 bases and J 7 bases, with 9 bases left between them. The CDR3 loop spans 11 amino acids. Written as DNA, the CDR3 is TGTGCCAGCAGCCAATCGTTTGAAGCTTTCTTT. Its translation: CASSQSFEAFF.

This clone was seen a few times. This rearrangement joins TRBV5-3 to TRBJ2-7; D is perhaps TRBD1 (6 bases). TRBV5-3 counts as an open reading frame of uncertain function. The CDR3 sequence is 17 residues long. Deletions cut 3 bases from V and 0 bases from J, with 19 bases between. CDR3 nucleotide sequence: TGTGCCAGAAGCTGGCATCTACAGGGCAATAGCTCCTACGAGCAGTACTTC. The encoded protein is CARSWHLQGNSSYEQYF.

This chain joins TRBV6-2 or TRBV6-3 and TRBJ1-2; D may be TRBD1 (5 bases). Deletions cut 6 bases from V and 12 bases from J, with 14 bases between. This CDR3 comprises 11 residues. Germline lookup yields CDR1 MNHEY and CDR2 SVGEGT. CDR3 DNA sequence: TGTGCCAGCAGCCAAATGGGACTGCACACCTTC. Amino acid sequence: CASSQMGLHTF.

J is TRBJ1-4 and V is TRBV6-5; TRBD1 agrees at 8 bases. The germline V gene encodes CDR1 MNHEY and CDR2 SVGAGI. Trimming removed 6 bases from V and 6 bases from J; junction bases left unmatched: 6. This CDR3 has 14 residues. The CDR3 reads CASRPGQDYEKLFF. The DNA of the CDR3 is TGTGCCAGCAGACCGGGACAGGATTATGAAAAACTGTTTTTT.

This clone was seen a handful of times. This sequence joins TRBV12-3 or TRBV12-4 and TRBJ2-7, with D possibly matching TRBD2 (5 bases). The V end was cut by 6 bases, the J end by 3 bases, with 9 bases between. This CDR3 spans 12 amino acids. The CDR3 loop reads CASSRGGYEQYF. The CDR3 DNA follows: TGTGCCAGCAGCCGGGGTGGCTACGAGCAGTACTTC.

V and J are TRBV11-2 and TRBJ2-3, with 7 positions matching TRBD1. The J segment lost 3 bases and the V segment lost 0 bases, leaving 3 bases of the junction unmatched. Germline V CDR1 and CDR2: SGHAT, FQNNGV. The CDR3 covers 15 residues. This CDR3 is CASSLDRGLTDTQYF. The CDR3 bases are TGTGCCAGCAGCTTAGACAGGGGGTTGACAGATACGCAGTATTTT. Together with reference TRBV11-2 and TRBJ2-3, the CDR3 gives the full variable domain: EAGVAQSPRYKIIEKRQSVAFWCNPISGHATLYWYQQILGQGPKLLIQFQNNGVVDDSQLPKDRFSAERLKGVDSTLKIQPAKLEDSAVYLCASSLDRGLTDTQYFGPGTRLTVL.

This clone was seen more than once but under ten times. V gene TRBV7-2 combines with J gene TRBJ1-4, with TRBD1 matching over 7 bases. Trimming at V came to 4 bases and at J to 8 bases, leaving 7 bases not matched to a gene. From germline, CDR1 is SGHTA and CDR2 FQGNSA. The CDR3 loop spans 14 amino acids. The CDR3 DNA reads as TGTGCCAGCAGCTGGCCGACAGGGAAGGAAAAACTGTTTTTT. Its protein is CASSWPTGKEKLFF.

This clone was counted between two and nine times. V and J are TRBV6-1 and TRBJ1-3; tentatively, D is TRBD1 (5 bases). In germline, CDR1 is MNHNS, CDR2 SASEGT. This CDR3 has 17 amino acids. The V end lost 2 bases, the J end lost 4 bases, and 18 bases lay between the germline ends. DNA of the CDR3: TGTGCCAGCAGTGAATACCCCAGGGTGATAGGAGGAAACACCATATATTTT. It specifies CASSEYPRVIGGNTIYF.

The rearrangement links TRBV3-1 (or the pseudogene TRBV3-2) to TRBJ2-2; perhaps TRBD1 as D (5 bases). The germline CDR1 and CDR2 sequences are LGHDT and YNNKEL (reference sequence). Trimming removed 7 bases from V and 2 bases from J, with 17 bases in between. This CDR3 has 16 residues. CDR3 in DNA: TGTGCCAGCACCCCAACAGAGACAGTAAACACCGGGGAGCTGTTTTTT. Translation gives CASTPTETVNTGELFF.

This clone was observed once. The V gene is TRBV21-1, the J gene TRBJ1-2; the table's D call, TRBD1, was not checked against the DNA. TRBV21-1 is assigned pseudogene status. The CDR3 length is 17 residues. CDR3 loop: CASSKQTGASPNYGYTF. DNA of the CDR3: TGTGCCAGCAGCAAACAGACAGGGGCCTCCCCCAACTATGGCTACACCTTC.

The chain employs TRBV4-1 and TRBJ2-4; D may be TRBD1 (5 bases). The CDR3 consists of 13 residues. V lost 2 bases, J lost 5 bases, and 7 bases lay in between. In germline, CDR1 is MGHRA, CDR2 YSYEKL. DNA for the CDR3: TGCGCCAGCAGCCAACCAGGGCAAAACATTCAGTACTTC. Amino acids: CASSQPGQNIQYF.

The rearrangement links TRBV28 to TRBJ1-5; D unresolved. V lost 2 bases and J 4 bases, leaving 3 bases between the germline ends. CDR1 and CDR2 from the germline V gene are MDHEN and SYDVKM. The CDR3 has 12 amino acids. CDR3 amino acids: CASSLENQPQHF. The CDR3 coding sequence is TGTGCCAGCAGTTTAGAGAATCAGCCCCAGCATTTT. Full variable domain (missing parts from reference TRBV28 and TRBJ1-5): DVKVTQSSRYLVKRTGEKVFLECVQDMDHENMFWYRQDPGLGLRLIYFSYDVKMKEKGDIPEGYSVSREKKERFSLILESASTNQTSMYLCASSLENQPQHFGDGTRLSIL.

Here the CDR3 reads CSASSSGQMREQYF. The CDR3 bases are TGCAGTGCTAGTTCCTCCGGACAGATGCGCGAGCAGTACTTC. The V call is TRBV20-1, the J call TRBJ2-7, with D possibly TRBD1 on 6 matching bases. This CDR3 has 14 amino acids. Germline CDR1 DFQATT, CDR2 SNEGSKA (reference sequence). Between the trimmed V and J ends, which lost 3 bases and 6 bases, there was a span of 18 bases.

The chain combines TRBV6-5 with TRBJ2-3; D gene ambiguous. CDR1 is MNHEY, CDR2 SVGAGI, per germline. The CDR3 contains 14 residues. V lost 0 bases to trimming and J lost 6 bases, with 10 bases between them. The CDR3 protein is CASSYSGPRDTQYF. Here the CDR3 DNA reads TGTGCCAGCAGTTACTCGGGCCCCCGGGATACGCAGTATTTT.

This clone was recorded once. This chain connects TRBV9 to TRBJ2-1; tentative D call: TRBD1 (6 bases). The length of the CDR3 is 14 residues. CDR1 and CDR2 (germline): SGDLS, YYNGEE. With 2 bases removed from V and 0 bases from J, the gap between germline ends came to 6 bases. CDR3 sequence (DNA): TGTGCCAGCAGCGTGGACAGCTCCTACAATGAGCAGTTCTTC. This sequence encodes CASSVDSSYNEQFF. Variable domain in full (rest from reference TRBV9 and TRBJ2-1): DSGVTQTPKHLITATGQRVTLRCSPRSGDLSVYWYQQSLDQGLQFLIQYYNGEERAKGNILERFSAQQFPDLHSELNLSSLELGDSALYFCASSVDSSYNEQFFGPGTRLTVL.

The chain uses TRBV11-3 and TRBJ2-1; D unresolved. CDR3 length: 14 residues. Germline V gene sequence: CDR1 SGHNT, CDR2 YENEEA. With 3 bases removed from V and 5 bases from J, the gap between germline ends came to 11 bases. The CDR3 is CASSFLSRDNEQFF. In nucleotides, the CDR3 is TGTGCCAGCAGCTTCCTTAGTCGGGACAATGAGCAGTTCTTC.

The chain recombines TRBV14 with TRBJ1-2; D perhaps matches TRBD1 (5 bases). The CDR3 loop spans 12 amino acids. Germline lookup yields CDR1 SGHDN and CDR2 FVKESK. Trimming took off 0 bases at V and 12 bases at J, with 11 bases between the two ends. The CDR3 DNA reads TGTGCCAGCAGCCAAGACAGGGTACGAGACACCTTC. Translating it yields CASSQDRVRDTF. Using reference TRBV14 and TRBJ1-2 for the parts outside the CDR3, the full variable domain is EAGVTQFPSHSVIEKGQTVTLRCDPISGHDNLYWYRRVMGKEIKFLLHFVKESKQDESGMPNNRFLAERTGGTYSTLKVQPAELEDSGVYFCASSQDRVRDTFGSGTRLTVV.

The chain has TRBV20-1 and TRBJ2-3, with 10 bases that match TRBD1. Looked up from germline, CDR1 is DFQATT and CDR2 is SNEGSKA (reference sequence). This CDR3 is 16 amino acids long. V shed 3 bases, J shed 1 base, and the junction held 7 bases outside the gene matches. This CDR3 is CSASSDGTGGTDTQYF. In DNA, the CDR3 is TGCAGTGCTAGTTCCGACGGGACAGGGGGCACAGATACGCAGTATTTT.

The V gene is TRBV28, the J gene TRBJ2-2, with TRBD1 matching 7 bases. V gave up 7 bases and J gave up 7 bases; unmatched junction bases: 6. Germline V gene lookup returns CDR1 MDHEN and CDR2 SYDVKM. The CDR3 spans 13 residues. CDR3 nucleotide sequence: TGTGCCAGCATGAGACAGGGCGTCGGGGAGCTGTTTTTT. Protein sequence: CASMRQGVGELFF.

J is TRBJ2-5 and V is TRBV27, with 15 bases that match TRBD2. V dropped 5 bases and J dropped 9; count of bases not matched to a gene: 7. From germline, CDR1 is MNHEY and CDR2 SMNVEV (reference sequence). The CDR3 has 15 residues. The CDR3 DNA sequence: TGTGCCAGCAGTCGGACTAGCGGGGGGGCCTGGGCCCAGTACTTC. Its translation: CASSRTSGGAWAQYF.